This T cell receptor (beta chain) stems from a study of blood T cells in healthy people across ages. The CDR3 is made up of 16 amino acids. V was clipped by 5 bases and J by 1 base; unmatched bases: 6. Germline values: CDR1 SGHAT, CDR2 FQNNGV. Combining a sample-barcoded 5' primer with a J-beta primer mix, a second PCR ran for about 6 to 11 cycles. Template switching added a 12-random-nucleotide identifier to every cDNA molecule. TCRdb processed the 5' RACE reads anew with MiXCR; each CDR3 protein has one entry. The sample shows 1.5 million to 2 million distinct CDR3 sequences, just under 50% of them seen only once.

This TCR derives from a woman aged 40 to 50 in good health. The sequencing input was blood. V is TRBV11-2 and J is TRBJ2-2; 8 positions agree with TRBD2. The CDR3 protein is CASSPGLAQNTGELFF. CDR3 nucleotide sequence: TGTGCCAGCAGCCCCGGACTAGCTCAGAACACCGGGGAGCTGTTTTTT.